This is a list of T cell receptor beta chains from one sample in a study of T cell changes during pregnancy in multiple sclerosis. The data were produced by immunoSEQ multiplex PCR, yet TCRdb's version contains in-frame clones alone and is incomplete. The data show tens of thousands of clones, about 91% seen once. Sequencing used peripheral blood, obtained in the first trimester of pregnancy. Every receptor here comes from a female donor in good health, enrolled as a control in a pregnancy study. Each CDR3 is given with its conserved first and last residue. D genes are given only for firm matches. Clone size is not always given. Where it is, it says once, few, many or a class for expanded clones.

>NA|13|NA|TRBV29-1|TRBJ2-7
TGCAGCGCTCTTGGGCAGTCGGCCTACGAGCAGTACTTC
CSALGQSAYEQYF
>TRBD1|15|NA|TRBV18|TRBJ1-5
TGTGCCAGCTCCCCATCGACAGGGGTTAATCAGCCCCAGCATTTT
CASSPSTGVNQPQHF
>NA|14|NA|TRBV9|TRBJ2-2
TGTGCCAGCAGCGTAGTACTAGGGCGCGGGGAGCTGTTTTTT
CASSVVLGRGELFF
>NA|13|NA|TRBV29-1|TRBJ1-1
TGCAGCGTTTCCCTCGCGGGAGGGACTGAAGCTTTCTTT
CSVSLAGGTEAFF
>TRBD1|11|few|TRBV30|TRBJ1-2
TGTGCCTGGAGACAGGGGCATGGCTACACCTTC
CAWRQGHGYTF
>TRBD2|16|NA|TRBV7-8|TRBJ2-7
TGTGCCAGCAGCCCCCCTAGCGGGGGGCTTGACTACGAGCAGTACTTC
CASSPPSGGLDYEQYF
>TRBD1|14|NA|TRBV6-1|TRBJ2-7
TGTGCCAGCAGTACCGGGACAGGGGGTACCGAGCAGTACTTC
CASSTGTGGTEQYF
>NA|16|few|TRBV7-9|TRBJ1-1
TGTGCCAGCAGCTTAGGAAGGGGTCCTGTGAACACTGAAGCTTTCTTT
CASSLGRGPVNTEAFF
>TRBD1|16|NA|TRBV6-6|TRBJ2-3
TGTGCCAGCAGTCTACGGGACAGATCTAGCACAGATACGCAGTATTTT
CASSLRDRSSTDTQYF
>NA|14|NA|TRBV27|TRBJ2-7
TGTGCCAGCAGTTCCGTCCAAGAGACTTACGAGCAGTACTTC
CASSSVQETYEQYF
>TRBD1|14|NA|TRBV30|TRBJ2-2
TGTGCCTGTGGACAGGGGGCGAACACCGGGGAGCTGTTTTTT
CACGQGANTGELFF
>NA|14|NA|TRBV2|TRBJ2-5
TGTGCCAGCAGTGAGGAAGGGGCAGTGGAGACCCAGTACTTC
CASSEEGAVETQYF
>NA|14|NA|TRBV5-6|TRBJ1-2
TGTGCCAGCAGCCCAGGGGTCTCGGTCTATGGCTACACCTTC
CASSPGVSVYGYTF
>NA|13|NA|TRBV6-6|TRBJ1-2
TGTGCCAGCAGTTTTGGGACAAGCTATGGCTACACCTTC
CASSFGTSYGYTF
>NA|15|NA|TRBV6-5|TRBJ2-1
TGTGCCAGCCCCCCTCCCGGCCGGGTCTACAATGAGCAGTTCTTC
CASPPPGRVYNEQFF
>NA|15|NA|TRBV19|TRBJ2-3
TGTGCCAGTTCGGGTCCCCGAGAAAACACAGATACGCAGTATTTT
CASSGPRENTDTQYF
>TRBD1|14|NA|TRBV7-9|TRBJ1-5
TGTGCCAGCACACCTACAGGGGGGGATCAGCCCCAGCATTTT
CASTPTGGDQPQHF
>TRBD1|16|NA|TRBV27|TRBJ1-1
TGTGCCAGCAGCCATCTGGGGACAGGGGGCTACACTGAAGCTTTCTTT
CASSHLGTGGYTEAFF
>NA|15|NA|TRBV15|TRBJ1-2
TGTGCCACCAGCAGAGATGAGGGTCCCAACTATGGCTACACCTTC
CATSRDEGPNYGYTF
>NA|15|NA|TRBV5-5|TRBJ1-6
TGTGCCAGCAGCTTGGTGGCAGGCGGAGGCTCACCCCTCCACTTT
CASSLVAGGGSPLHF
>NA|15|NA|TRBV19|TRBJ1-5
TGTGCCAGTAGTATAAGGCCGACTTCTAATCAGCCCCAGCATTTT
CASSIRPTSNQPQHF
>NA|14|NA|TRBV14|TRBJ1-6
TGTGCCAGCAGCCGGGACTTTTATAATTCACCCCTCCACTTT
CASSRDFYNSPLHF
>NA|13|NA|TRBV30|TRBJ2-1
TGTGCCTGGAACAAGGGGTCGGCCATTGAGCAGTTCTTC
CAWNKGSAIEQFF
>NA|16|NA|TRBV4-3|TRBJ2-1
TGCGCCAGCAGCCAAGATGTGGGCGGGGCGTACAATGAGCAGTTCTTC
CASSQDVGGAYNEQFF
>NA|14|NA|TRBV2|TRBJ1-2
TGTGCCAGCAGACCCAGGGGAGTTCCGTATGGCTACACCTTC
CASRPRGVPYGYTF
>TRBD2|14|NA|TRBV7-9|TRBJ2-5
TGTGCCGGAGGGCTAGCGGGAACTCAAGAGACCCAGTACTTC
CAGGLAGTQETQYF
>NA|15|NA|TRBV6-4|TRBJ2-3
TGTGCCAGCAGTCCCCGCGCGGGGAGCACAGATACGCAGTATTTT
CASSPRAGSTDTQYF
>NA|15|few|TRBV5-4|TRBJ2-1
TGTGCCAGCAGCTTGGAACTAGAAGGGAACAATGAGCAGTTCTTC
CASSLELEGNNEQFF
>NA|14|NA|TRBV6-6|TRBJ1-1
TGTGCCAGCCGCGGAAGCGGCATGAACACTGAAGCTTTCTTT
CASRGSGMNTEAFF
>TRBD1|15|NA|TRBV6-1|TRBJ1-5
TGTGCCAGCAGCCTGGACAGGGTGGGAAATCAGCCCCAGCATTTT
CASSLDRVGNQPQHF